Listed below are T cell receptor beta chains from one sample, sequenced in a study of T-cell reconstitution after alpha-beta-depleted transplantation in children. TCRdb itself ran the PCR reads through MiXCR, one entry per CDR3 protein. This sample yields about 610,000 distinct CDR3 sequences, of which about 10% are seen a single time; 4% belongs to the top ten. Sequenced here: PBMCs from the stem cell graft donor, sampled from the stem cell graft. The receptors here all came from a human donor who donated a stem cell graft to a child with acute myeloid leukemia. CDR3s include the opening cysteine and the closing phenylalanine or tryptophan. The order of the fields is J gene, V gene, CDR3 protein.

J: TRBJ2-5; V: TRBV29-1; CDR3: CSVEDSSGRETQYF
J: TRBJ2-4; V: TRBV20-1; CDR3: CSARAQGGNNIQYF
J: TRBJ2-7; V: TRBV7-9; CDR3: CASSPWTAVYEQYF
J: TRBJ2-5; V: TRBV28; CDR3: CASRGGGQETQYF
J: TRBJ2-7; V: TRBV27; CDR3: CASSFRDRSSYEQYF
J: TRBJ2-2; V: TRBV4-3; CDR3: CASSQDRPQAYTGELFF
J: TRBJ2-2; V: TRBV12-3/TRBV12-4; CDR3: CASSPGTSGTAGELFF
J: TRBJ2-1; V: TRBV7-9; CDR3: CASSLSGANNEQFF
J: TRBJ1-1; V: TRBV7-2; CDR3: CASSSWGGTAFF
J: TRBJ2-5; V: TRBV29-1; CDR3: CSGRGPQETQYF
J: TRBJ2-2; V: TRBV7-8; CDR3: CASSSSGSVAGELFF
J: TRBJ2-1; V: TRBV25-1; CDR3: CASSEYRPRGEQFF
J: TRBJ2-3; V: TRBV20-1; CDR3: CSARDNTRVGPTLPDTQYF
J: TRBJ2-1; V: TRBV2; CDR3: CASSEEGTSGYYNEQFF
J: TRBJ1-2; V: TRBV7-2; CDR3: CASSQQTGSYGYTF
J: TRBJ2-2; V: TRBV4-2; CDR3: CASSQVTGGDTGELFF
J: TRBJ2-7; V: TRBV12-3/TRBV12-4; CDR3: CASASSPPALYEQYF
J: TRBJ2-5; V: TRBV20-1; CDR3: CSARGVAGTQYF
J: TRBJ2-7; V: TRBV12-3/TRBV12-4; CDR3: CASSLGPSPYEQYF
J: TRBJ2-3; V: TRBV29-1; CDR3: CSVDGTSGHTDTQYF
J: TRBJ2-6; V: TRBV20-1; CDR3: CSARVGGSSGANVLTF
J: TRBJ2-3; V: TRBV4-3; CDR3: CASSQEALATDTQYF